This T cell receptor (beta chain) was obtained from a study of technical replicates of blood from several donors. V was pared by 6 bases and J by 11 bases, with 19 bases between. The CDR3 consists of 13 residues. CDR1 and CDR2 from the germline V gene are LNHNV and YYDKDF (reference sequence). Libraries were prepared by immunoSEQ multiplex PCR; TCRdb keeps only in-frame clonotypes and omits some of them. The sample includes fewer than 90,000 clones, roughly 96% seen only once; the top ten take over 0.2%. This clonotype was sampled from a human donor in good health. The rearrangement uses TRBV15 and TRBJ1-2; D is perhaps TRBD1 (6 bases). Source material: T cells isolated from PBMCs. The CDR3 loop is CATSKGVDISYTF. CDR3 in DNA: TGTGCCACCAGTAAGGGGGTGGATATTTCGTACACCTTC.